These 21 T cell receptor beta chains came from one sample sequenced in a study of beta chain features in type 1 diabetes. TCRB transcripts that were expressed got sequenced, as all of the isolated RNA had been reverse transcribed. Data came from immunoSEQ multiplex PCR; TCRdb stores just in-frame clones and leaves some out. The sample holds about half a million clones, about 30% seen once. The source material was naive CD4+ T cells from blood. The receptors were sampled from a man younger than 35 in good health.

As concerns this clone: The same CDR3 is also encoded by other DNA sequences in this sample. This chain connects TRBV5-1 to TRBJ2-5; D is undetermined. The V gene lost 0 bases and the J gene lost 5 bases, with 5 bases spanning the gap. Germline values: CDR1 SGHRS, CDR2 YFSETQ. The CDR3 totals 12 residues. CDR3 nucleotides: TGCGCCAGCAGCTTGGATAGGGAGACCCAGTACTTC. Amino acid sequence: CASSLDRETQYF.

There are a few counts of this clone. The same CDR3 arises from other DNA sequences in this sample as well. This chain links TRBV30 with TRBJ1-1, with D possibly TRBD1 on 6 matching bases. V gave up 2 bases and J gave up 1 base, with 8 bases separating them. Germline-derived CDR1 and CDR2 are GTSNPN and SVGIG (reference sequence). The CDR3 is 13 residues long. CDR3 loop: CAWSNRENTEAFF. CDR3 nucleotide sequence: TGTGCCTGGAGTAACAGGGAGAACACTGAAGCTTTCTTT.

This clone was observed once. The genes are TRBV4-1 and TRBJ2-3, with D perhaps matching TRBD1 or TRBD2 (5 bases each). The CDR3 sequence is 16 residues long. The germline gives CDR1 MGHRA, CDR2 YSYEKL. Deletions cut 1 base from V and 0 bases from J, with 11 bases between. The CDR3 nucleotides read TGCGCCAGCAGCCAAGGACAACGGGACAGCACAGATACGCAGTATTTT. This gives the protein CASSQGQRDSTDTQYF.

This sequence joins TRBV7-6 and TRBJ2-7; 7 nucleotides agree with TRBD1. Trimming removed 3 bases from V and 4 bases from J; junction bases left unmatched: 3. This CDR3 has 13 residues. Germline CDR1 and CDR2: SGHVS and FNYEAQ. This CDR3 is CASSFGTVYEQYF. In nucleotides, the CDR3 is TGTGCCAGCAGCTTCGGGACAGTATACGAGCAGTACTTC.

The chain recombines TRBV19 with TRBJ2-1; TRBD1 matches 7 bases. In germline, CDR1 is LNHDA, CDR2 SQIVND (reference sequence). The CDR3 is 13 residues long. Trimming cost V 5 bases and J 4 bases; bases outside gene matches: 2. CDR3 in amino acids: CASSSGQYNEQFF. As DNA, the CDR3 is TGTGCCAGTAGTTCGGGACAGTACAATGAGCAGTTCTTC.

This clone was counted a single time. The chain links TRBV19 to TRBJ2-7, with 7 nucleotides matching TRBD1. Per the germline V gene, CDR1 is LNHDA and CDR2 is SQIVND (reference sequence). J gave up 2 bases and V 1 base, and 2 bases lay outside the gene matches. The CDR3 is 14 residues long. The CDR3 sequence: CASSIAGTAYEQYF. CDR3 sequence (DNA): TGTGCCAGTAGTATAGCCGGGACAGCCTACGAGCAGTACTTC.

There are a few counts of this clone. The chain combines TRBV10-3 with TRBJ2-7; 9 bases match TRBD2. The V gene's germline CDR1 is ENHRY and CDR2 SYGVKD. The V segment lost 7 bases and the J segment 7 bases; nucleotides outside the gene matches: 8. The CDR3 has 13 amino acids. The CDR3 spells CAINSGRTDEQYF. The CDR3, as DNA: TGTGCCATCAATAGCGGGAGAACCGATGAGCAGTACTTC.

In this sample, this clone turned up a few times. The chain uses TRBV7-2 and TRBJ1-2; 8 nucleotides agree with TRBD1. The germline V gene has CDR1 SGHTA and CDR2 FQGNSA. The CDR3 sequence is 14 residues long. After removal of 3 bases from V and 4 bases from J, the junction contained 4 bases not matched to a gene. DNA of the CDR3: TGTGCCAGCAGCTTCCGGACAGGGAGCTATGGCTACACCTTC. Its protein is CASSFRTGSYGYTF.

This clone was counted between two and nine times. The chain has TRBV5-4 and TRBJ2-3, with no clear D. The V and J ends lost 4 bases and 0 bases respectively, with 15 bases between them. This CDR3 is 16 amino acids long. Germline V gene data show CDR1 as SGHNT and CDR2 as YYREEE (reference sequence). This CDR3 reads CASSPAEKRSTDTQYF. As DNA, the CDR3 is TGTGCCAGCAGCCCCGCGGAGAAGCGCAGCACAGATACGCAGTATTTT. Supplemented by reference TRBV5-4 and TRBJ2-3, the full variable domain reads ETGVTQSPTHLIKTRGQQVTLRCSSQSGHNTVSWYQQALGQGPQFIFQYYREEENGRGNFPPRFSGLQFPNYSSELNVNALELDDSALYLCASSPAEKRSTDTQYFGPGTRLTVL.

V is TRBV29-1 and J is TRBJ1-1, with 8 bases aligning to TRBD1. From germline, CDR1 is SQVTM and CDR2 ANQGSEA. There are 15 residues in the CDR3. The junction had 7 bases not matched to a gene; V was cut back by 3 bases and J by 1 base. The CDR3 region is CSVEFGQGTNTEAFF. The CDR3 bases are TGCAGCGTTGAGTTCGGACAGGGAACGAACACTGAAGCTTTCTTT.

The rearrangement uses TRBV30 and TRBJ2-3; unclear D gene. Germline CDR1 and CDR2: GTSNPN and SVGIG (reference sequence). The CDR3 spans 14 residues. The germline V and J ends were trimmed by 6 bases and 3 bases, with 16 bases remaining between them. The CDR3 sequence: CACESDGRTDTQYF. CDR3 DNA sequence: TGTGCCTGCGAATCTGACGGACGAACAGATACGCAGTATTTT.

CDR3 region: CASYGLNTEAFF. The CDR3 DNA reads TGTGCCAGCTACGGACTGAACACTGAAGCTTTCTTT. This chain uses TRBV6-5 with TRBJ1-1; D gene uncertain. With 8 bases removed from V and 0 bases from J, the gap between germline ends came to 7 bases. From germline, CDR1 is MNHEY and CDR2 SVGAGI. The CDR3 has 12 amino acids.

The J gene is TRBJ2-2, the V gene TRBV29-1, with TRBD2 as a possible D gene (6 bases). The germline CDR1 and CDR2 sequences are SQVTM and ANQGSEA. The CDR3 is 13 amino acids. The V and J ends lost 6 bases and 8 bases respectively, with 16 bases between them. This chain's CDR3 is CSVGDGGSGELFF. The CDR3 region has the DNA TGCAGCGTGGGTGATGGGGGGTCAGGGGAGCTGTTTTTT.

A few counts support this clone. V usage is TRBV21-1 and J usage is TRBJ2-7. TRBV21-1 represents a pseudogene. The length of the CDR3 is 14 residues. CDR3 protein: CASSISRWDYEQYF. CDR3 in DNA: TGTGCCAGCAGCATTTCGCGTTGGGACTACGAGCAGTACTTC.

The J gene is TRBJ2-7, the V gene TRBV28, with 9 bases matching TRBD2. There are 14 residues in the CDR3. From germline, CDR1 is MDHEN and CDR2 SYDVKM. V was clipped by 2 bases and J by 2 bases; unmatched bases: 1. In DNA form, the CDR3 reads TGTGCCAGCAGTTTAGGGACTAGCACCTACGAGCAGTACTTC. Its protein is CASSLGTSTYEQYF.

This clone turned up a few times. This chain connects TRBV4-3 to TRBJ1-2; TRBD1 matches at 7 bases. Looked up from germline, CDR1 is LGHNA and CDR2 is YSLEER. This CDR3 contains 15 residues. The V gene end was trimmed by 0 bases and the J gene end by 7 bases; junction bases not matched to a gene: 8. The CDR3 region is CASSQEDRIWRGYTF. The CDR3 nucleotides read TGCGCCAGCAGCCAAGAGGACAGGATCTGGCGTGGCTACACCTTC.

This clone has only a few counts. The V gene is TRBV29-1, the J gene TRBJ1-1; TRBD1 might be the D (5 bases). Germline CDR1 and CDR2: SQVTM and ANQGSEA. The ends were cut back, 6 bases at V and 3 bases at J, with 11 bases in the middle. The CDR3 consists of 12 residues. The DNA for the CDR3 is TGCAGCGTCCGCGACAGTTACACTGAAGCTTTCTTT. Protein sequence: CSVRDSYTEAFF.

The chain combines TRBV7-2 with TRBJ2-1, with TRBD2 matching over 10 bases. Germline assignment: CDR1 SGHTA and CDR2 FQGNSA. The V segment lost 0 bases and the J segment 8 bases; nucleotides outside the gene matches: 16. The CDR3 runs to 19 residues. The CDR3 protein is CASSLALPWTSGPTDEQFF. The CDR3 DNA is TGTGCCAGCAGCTTAGCGCTACCTTGGACTAGCGGTCCCACGGATGAGCAGTTCTTC. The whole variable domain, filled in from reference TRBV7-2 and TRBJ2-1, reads GAGVSQSPSNKVTEKGKDVELRCDPISGHTALYWYRQSLGQGLEFLIYFQGNSAPDKSGLPSDRFSAERTGGSVSTLTIQRTQQEDSAVYLCASSLALPWTSGPTDEQFFGPGTRLTVL.

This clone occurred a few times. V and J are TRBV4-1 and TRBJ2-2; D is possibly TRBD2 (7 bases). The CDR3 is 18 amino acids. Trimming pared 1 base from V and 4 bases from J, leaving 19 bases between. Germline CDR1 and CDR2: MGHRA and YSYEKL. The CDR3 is CASSQVGATSLGTGELFF. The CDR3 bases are TGCGCCAGCAGCCAAGTGGGGGCGACTAGCCTTGGCACCGGGGAGCTGTTTTTT.

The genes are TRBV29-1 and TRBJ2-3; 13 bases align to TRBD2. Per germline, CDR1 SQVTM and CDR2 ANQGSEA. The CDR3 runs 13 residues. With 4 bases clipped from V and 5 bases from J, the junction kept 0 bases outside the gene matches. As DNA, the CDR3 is TGCAGCGTTGGGACTAGCGGGGGAGATACGCAGTATTTT. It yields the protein CSVGTSGGDTQYF.

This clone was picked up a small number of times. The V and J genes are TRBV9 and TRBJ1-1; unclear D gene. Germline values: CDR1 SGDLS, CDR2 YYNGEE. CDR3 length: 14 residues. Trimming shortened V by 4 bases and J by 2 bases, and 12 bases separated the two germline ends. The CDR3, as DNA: TGTGCCAGCAGCCCAATAGTGGGAAACACTGAAGCTTTCTTT. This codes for CASSPIVGNTEAFF.